The source of this T cell receptor beta chain is a study of blood T cell repertoires in COVID-19 (dated by TCRdb to about 2020). Regarding the complete study: Samples covering the acute and convalescent phases of COVID-19 were provided by collaborators in the United States, Italy and Spain. The material from the prospective study consisted of cDNA or gDNA derived from T cells, B-cell-depleted T cells, or PBMCs. The dataset comprised deeply sampled blood TCRbeta repertoires from subjects exposed to, actively infected with, or recovered from COVID-19. The repertoires were released in a freely available public database meant as a resource for research on the immune response to SARS-CoV-2. The samples were drawn from two sources: the first 160 participants of the ongoing ImmuneRACE study, and 950 to 1,500 subjects contributed by 6 global collaborators. The sample metadata nearly always contained a de-identified subject ID, COVID-19 status, age in years and sex. Where available, HLA class I and class II types were obtained from metadata supplied by the sample provider rather than from assay-based typing. General study outcomes and caveats: The quantity of clinical and demographic metadata differed by source and by participant and was supplied without curation.

Taken from the germline V gene, the CDR1 and CDR2 loops are SGHRS and YFSETQ. Between the V and J ends, shortened by 4 bases and 4 bases respectively, the junction contains 14 bases. From the cysteine up to the phenylalanine, the CDR3 has a length of 15 residues. The sequence is cut down to CDR3 DNA, 45 bases in frame from base 1. As for this clone: There is no known antigen for this receptor. No base quality values were provided; no much bigger clone lies one nucleotide off.

TCRbeta CDR3 regions were amplified from genomic DNA using the immunoSEQ Assay, a bias-controlled multiplex PCR. The study's own analysis went as follows. The number of nucleated cells in each sample was estimated from the amplification of reference gene primers within the assay. To quantify the absolute abundance of each unique TCRbeta CDR3 rearrangement, sequence reads were collapsed and filtered. Productive Simpson clonality was computed per sample as the square root of Simpson's diversity index over productive rearrangements. The table was pulled from immuneACCESS by TCRdb, which kept in-frame rearrangements only. Such tables lose some clones; where checked, under half of the loss comes from unresolved V genes, and the rest has no known cause. V, J and clone size are those of that table, while D and trimming were read from the DNA. The sample table lists some 76,000 clones, over 75% of them with a count of one. About 5.1% of the sample lies in the top ten.

The collaborating institutions used their own protocols to collect whole blood in K2EDTA tubes. For TCRbeta analysis, collaborator samples were shipped as frozen whole blood, as isolated PBMCs, or as DNA extracted from either sample type. Sequencing was performed on peripheral blood. Recombination joined TRBV5-1 with TRBJ1-4, and the D gene may be TRBD1, 5 bases matching. The receptor comes from a woman aged 18-29 years with acute or convalescent COVID-19. The CDR3 is CASSPAGRNNEKLFF. The DNA reads TGCGCCAGCAGCCCCGCGGGGCGGAATAATGAAAAACTGTTTTTT.